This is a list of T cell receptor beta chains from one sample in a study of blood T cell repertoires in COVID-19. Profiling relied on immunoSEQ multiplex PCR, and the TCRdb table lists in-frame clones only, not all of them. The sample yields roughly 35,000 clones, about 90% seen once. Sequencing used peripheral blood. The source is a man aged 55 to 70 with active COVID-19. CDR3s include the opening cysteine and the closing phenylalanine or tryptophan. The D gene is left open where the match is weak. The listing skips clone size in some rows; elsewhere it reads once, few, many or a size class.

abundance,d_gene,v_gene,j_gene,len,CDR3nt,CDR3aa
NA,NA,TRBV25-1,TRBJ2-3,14,TGTGCCAGCAGTCGGGGAGGAAGCACAGATACGCAGTATTTT,CASSRGGSTDTQYF
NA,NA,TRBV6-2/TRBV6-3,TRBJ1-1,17,TGTGCCAGCAGTACTAGGGTCGAACAACCGTTGGTCACTGAAGCTTTCTTT,CASSTRVEQPLVTEAFF
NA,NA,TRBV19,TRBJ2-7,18,TGTGCCAGTAGTATAGGCAGGGGAAGAGGGCAAAGCTCCTACGAGCAGTACTTC,CASSIGRGRGQSSYEQYF
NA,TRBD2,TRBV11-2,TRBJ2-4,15,TGTGCCAGCAGCCACGGACTAGCGTTGAAAGACATTCAGTACTTC,CASSHGLALKDIQYF
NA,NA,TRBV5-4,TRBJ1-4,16,TGTGCCAGCAGCCGACGGACAGTCTCCACTAATGAAAAACTGTTTTTT,CASSRRTVSTNEKLFF
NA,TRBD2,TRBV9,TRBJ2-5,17,TGTGCCAGCAGCGTAGGGGGGACTAGCGGGGCTCAAGAGACCCAGTACTTC,CASSVGGTSGAQETQYF
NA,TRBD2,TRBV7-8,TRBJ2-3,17,TGTGCCAGCAGCTATGGAAAAACTAGCGGGAGCGCAGATACGCAGTATTTT,CASSYGKTSGSADTQYF
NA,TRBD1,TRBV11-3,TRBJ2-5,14,TGTGCCAGCAGCTCCGGACAGGCCTTGGAGACCCAGTACTTC,CASSSGQALETQYF
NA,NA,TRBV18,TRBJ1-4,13,TGTGCCAGCTCGTCGGGAGTTAATGAAAAACTGTTTTTT,CASSSGVNEKLFF
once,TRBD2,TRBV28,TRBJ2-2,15,TGTGCCAGCAGTTTTGGGGGAGGGATCACCGGGGAGCTGTTTTTT,CASSFGGGITGELFF
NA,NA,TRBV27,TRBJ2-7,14,TGTGCCAGCAGTTTGAGGAGCGGCTCGGACGAGCAGTACTTC,CASSLRSGSDEQYF
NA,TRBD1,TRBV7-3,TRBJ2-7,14,TGTGCCAGCAGCCTATCCGGGACAGACTACGAGCAGTACTTC,CASSLSGTDYEQYF
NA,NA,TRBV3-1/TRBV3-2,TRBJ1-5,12,TGTGCCAGCAGCCAAGCAGGTCAGCCCCAGCATTTT,CASSQAGQPQHF
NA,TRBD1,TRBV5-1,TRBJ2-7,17,TGCGCCAGCAGCTTGGGGGGACAGGGAATGGAGTCATACGAGCAGTACTTC,CASSLGGQGMESYEQYF
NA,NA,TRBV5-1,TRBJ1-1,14,TGCGCCAGCAGCAATAAGACAGGAAACACTGAAGCTTTCTTT,CASSNKTGNTEAFF
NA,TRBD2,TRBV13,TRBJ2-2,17,TGTGCCAGCAGCCCCAGACGACTAGCGGGGAACACCGGGGAGCTGTTTTTT,CASSPRRLAGNTGELFF
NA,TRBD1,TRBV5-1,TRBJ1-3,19,TGCGCCAGCAGCCATCGGACAGGGTTCAGGGTGGACGCTGGAAACACCATATATTTT,CASSHRTGFRVDAGNTIYF
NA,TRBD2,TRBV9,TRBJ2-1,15,TGTGCCAGCAGCCCACTGAGGGGACTAGCGAATGAGCAGTTCTTC,CASSPLRGLANEQFF
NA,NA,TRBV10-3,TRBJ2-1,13,TGTGCCATCAGCGGGAATCCGGAAGTTGAGCAGTTCTTC,CAISGNPEVEQFF
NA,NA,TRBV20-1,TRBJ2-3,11,TGCAGTGGAGGGGGAGAAGATACGCAGTATTTT,CSGGGEDTQYF
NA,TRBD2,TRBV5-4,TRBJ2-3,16,TGTGCCAGCAGCTTGGGCGGGAGTCGGGGCACAGATACGCAGTATTTT,CASSLGGSRGTDTQYF
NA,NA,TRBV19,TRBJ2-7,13,TGTGCCAGTAGTATAGAAGGGGGATACGAGCAGTACTTC,CASSIEGGYEQYF
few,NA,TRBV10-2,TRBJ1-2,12,TGCGCCAGCAGTATACCCCGGGGTGGCTACACCTTC,CASSIPRGGYTF
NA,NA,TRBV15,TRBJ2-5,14,TGTGCCACCAGCAGAGATCGGGGTGAAGAGACCCAGTACTTC,CATSRDRGEETQYF
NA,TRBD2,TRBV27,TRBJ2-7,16,TGTGCCAGCAGTTTATCGACTAGCGGGAGCCCCTACGAGCAGTACTTC,CASSLSTSGSPYEQYF
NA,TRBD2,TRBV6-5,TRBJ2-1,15,TGTGCCAGCAGTCGCGGGACTAGCGGGAGCGATGAGCAGTTCTTC,CASSRGTSGSDEQFF
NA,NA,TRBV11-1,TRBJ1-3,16,TGTGCCAGCAGAAACAGCGGTCGATACTCTGGAAACACCATATATTTT,CASRNSGRYSGNTIYF
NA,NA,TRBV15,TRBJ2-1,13,TGTGCCACCAGCTCCCTCGACTCCAATGAGCAGTTCTTC,CATSSLDSNEQFF
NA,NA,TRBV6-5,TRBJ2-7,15,TGTGCCAGCACCAAAACCGGGACACTAACCTACGAGCAGTACTTC,CASTKTGTLTYEQYF
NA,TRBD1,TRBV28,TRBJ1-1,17,TGTGCCAGCAGTTTAAGGGACAGGGAGGTAATGAACACTGAAGCTTTCTTT,CASSLRDREVMNTEAFF
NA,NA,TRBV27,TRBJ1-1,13,TGTGCCAGCAGTTCATCCCCTTACACTGAAGCTTTCTTT,CASSSSPYTEAFF
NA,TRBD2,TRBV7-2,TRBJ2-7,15,TGTGCCAGCAGCTTTAGGACTAGCGGCAGGGACGAGCAGTACTTC,CASSFRTSGRDEQYF
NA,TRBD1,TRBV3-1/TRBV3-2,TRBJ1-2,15,TGTGCCAGCAGCCCCGGGACAGGCTCGAGCTATGGCTACACCTTC,CASSPGTGSSYGYTF
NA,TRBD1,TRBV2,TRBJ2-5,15,TGTGCCAGCACCGGCTTGGGACAGGGAGGAGAGACCCAGTACTTC,CASTGLGQGGETQYF
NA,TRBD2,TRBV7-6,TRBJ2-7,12,TGTGCCAGCAGCGAGGCGGGGGGAGAGCAGTACTTC,CASSEAGGEQYF
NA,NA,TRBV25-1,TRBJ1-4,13,TGTGCCAGCAGTGGGCAGGGCTATGAAAAACTGTTTTTT,CASSGQGYEKLFF
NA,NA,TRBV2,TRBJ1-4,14,TGTGCCAGCAGAATTTTGGGAGGGAATGAAAAACTGTTTTTT,CASRILGGNEKLFF
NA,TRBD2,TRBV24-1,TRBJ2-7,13,TGTGCCACCAGTGCAGCGGGAAGTTACGAGCAGTACTTC,CATSAAGSYEQYF
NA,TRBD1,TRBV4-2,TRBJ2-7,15,TGTGCCAGCAGCCCCCGGGCTGGGACAGGCAGCGAGCAGTACTTC,CASSPRAGTGSEQYF
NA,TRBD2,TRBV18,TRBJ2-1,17,TGTGCCAGCTCACCACAAAACCGACTAGCGGTCTACAATGAGCAGTTCTTC,CASSPQNRLAVYNEQFF
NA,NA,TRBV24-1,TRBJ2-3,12,TGTGCCACCAGTCCCGGCACAGATACGCAGTATTTT,CATSPGTDTQYF
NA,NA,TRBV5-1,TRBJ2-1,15,TGCGCCAGCAGCTTGGGGACTAACCCCCACAATGAGCAGTTCTTC,CASSLGTNPHNEQFF
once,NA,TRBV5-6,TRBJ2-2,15,TGTGCCAGCAGCTTGGGGACCGGGGTCACCGGGGAGCTGTTTTTT,CASSLGTGVTGELFF
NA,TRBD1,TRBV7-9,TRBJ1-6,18,TGTGCCAGCAGCTTAGCGGGACAGTGGGGCTCGACCAATTCACCCCTCCACTTT,CASSLAGQWGSTNSPLHF
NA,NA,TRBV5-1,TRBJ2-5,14,TGCGCCAGCAGCTTGGGCCAGGGCCCAGAGACCCAGTACTTC,CASSLGQGPETQYF
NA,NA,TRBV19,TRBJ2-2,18,TGTGCCAGTAGTATAGGGGTCCGACAGCCCCAGAACACCGGGGAGCTGTTTTTT,CASSIGVRQPQNTGELFF
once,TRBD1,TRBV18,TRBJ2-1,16,TGTGCCAGCTCACGAAATCAGGACAGGGGATACAATGAGCAGTTCTTC,CASSRNQDRGYNEQFF
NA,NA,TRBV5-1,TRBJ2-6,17,TGCGCCAGCAGCTTGGCTCAGACAACCTCTGGGGCCAACGTCCTGACTTTC,CASSLAQTTSGANVLTF
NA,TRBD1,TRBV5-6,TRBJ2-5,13,TGTGCCAGCAGCGCGACAGGGTCCGAGACCCAGTACTTC,CASSATGSETQYF
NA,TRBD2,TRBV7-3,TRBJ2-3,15,TGTGCCAGCAGCCCGACTAGCGGGAGTGCAGATACGCAGTATTTT,CASSPTSGSADTQYF
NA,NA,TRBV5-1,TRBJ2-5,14,TGCGCCAGCAGCTATTCAGGTAACCAAGAGACCCAGTACTTC,CASSYSGNQETQYF
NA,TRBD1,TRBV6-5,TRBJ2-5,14,TGTGCCAGCAGCGCGACAGGGAACCAAGAGACCCAGTACTTC,CASSATGNQETQYF